The 23 T cell receptor beta chains in this list originate from one sample, sequenced in a study of T cell repertoires in cytomegalovirus infection. One entry per CDR3 protein, called by TCRdb with MiXCR from the reads. The sample lists about 460,000 distinct CDR3 sequences, roughly 10% occurring once. The specimen sequenced was PBMCs. These receptors were collected from a human donor in good health (CMV status not recorded). Some clones in this sample may be carry-over from other donors' samples.

This clonotype has ten or more counts. This chain connects TRBV4-2 to TRBJ2-1; D may be TRBD1 (5 bases). Germline assignment: CDR1 LGHNA and CDR2 YNFKEQ. This CDR3 is 18 amino acids long. Trimming removed 0 bases from V and 5 bases from J, with 20 bases in between. DNA of the CDR3: TGTGCCAGCAGCCAAGAGGAGTGGGGCGTGGGGCCTAACAATGAGCAGTTCTTC. Protein: CASSQEEWGVGPNNEQFF.

Many counts were recorded for this clonotype. V and J are TRBV28 and TRBJ2-7; a possible D gene is TRBD2 (6 bases). Trimming cost V 5 bases and J 0 bases, with 14 bases left between them. CDR3 length: 15 residues. Germline CDR1 reads MDHEN; CDR2 reads SYDVKM. The CDR3 protein is CASSVLGRSSYEQYF. CDR3 in DNA: TGTGCCAGCAGTGTTCTCGGGAGAAGCTCCTACGAGCAGTACTTC.

A few counts support this clonotype. V is TRBV30 and J is TRBJ2-5; 13 bases line up with TRBD2. The CDR3 sequence is 18 residues long. V dropped 2 bases and J dropped 4; count of bases not matched to a gene: 13. Looked up from germline, CDR1 is GTSNPN and CDR2 is SVGIG (reference sequence). The CDR3 region has the DNA TGTGCCTGGAGTCCCCCTGGACTAGCGGGAGCTAGGGCAGAGACCCAGTACTTC. Translated, it gives CAWSPPGLAGARAETQYF.

Points on this clonotype: A much larger clone lies one base from this, so it may be a read error. The V call is TRBV28, the J call TRBJ2-5; D is ambiguous. Germline values: CDR1 MDHEN, CDR2 SYDVKM. The CDR3 sequence is 12 residues long. Here the CDR3 reads CASCLGQATQYF. CDR3 nucleotides: TGTGCCAGCTGCTTAGGGCAAGCGACCCAGTACTTC.

In its sample, this clonotype was seen many times. For the CDR3, the DNA is TGTGCCAGTAGCCCTCGACAGGGGCCGGTGGGGGAGACCCAGTACTTC. Protein sequence: CASSPRQGPVGETQYF. The chain links TRBV19 to TRBJ2-5, with 8 bases lining up with TRBD1. The CDR3 consists of 16 residues. Germline loops: CDR1 LNHDA, CDR2 SQIVND (reference sequence). The V and J ends lost 6 bases and 5 bases, in that order; junction bases with no gene match: 14.

The rearrangement joins TRBV28 to TRBJ2-7; D gene uncertain. CDR1 is MDHEN, CDR2 SYDVKM, per germline. The CDR3 has 14 amino acids. V was trimmed by 5 bases and J by 2 bases, leaving 13 bases between them. This CDR3 reads CASSPIIITYEQYF. CDR3 nucleotides: TGTGCCAGCAGTCCTATTATTATTACCTACGAGCAGTACTTC.

This clonotype was seen at least ten times. The J gene is TRBJ2-7, the V gene TRBV4-1, with 13 bases aligning to TRBD2. The CDR3 contains 21 residues. The V gene's germline CDR1 is MGHRA and CDR2 YSYEKL. J lost 0 bases, V lost 0 bases, and 14 bases had no gene match. In DNA, the CDR3 is TGCGCCAGCAGCCAAGAAGGATACGGGACTAGCGGGGTTACCCTCTCCTACGAGCAGTACTTC. Translation: CASSQEGYGTSGVTLSYEQYF.

Regarding this clonotype: The conserved final phenylalanine or tryptophan is absent from the CDR3, which likely points to a read error. The chain couples TRBV2 to TRBJ2-6; D is undetermined. Trimming took 9 bases from V and 0 from J, leaving 6 bases between them. CDR3 length: 13 residues. Germline-derived CDR1 and CDR2 are SNHLY and FYNNEI. The chain's CDR3 is CARRTSGANVLTS. As DNA, the CDR3 is TGTGCCAGAAGGACCTCTGGGGCCAACGTCCTGACTTCC.

V and J are TRBV6-2 or TRBV6-3 and TRBJ1-5, with D perhaps matching TRBD1 (6 bases). In germline, CDR1 is MNHEY, CDR2 SVGEGT. Trimming shortened V by 8 bases and J by 6 bases, and 17 bases separated the two germline ends. The CDR3 runs to 14 residues. In DNA form, the CDR3 reads TGTGCCAGCCAGGGGTCCTCAGTTCTTCAGCCCCAGCATTTT. It is translated as CASQGSSVLQPQHF.

The genes are TRBV12-3 or TRBV12-4 and TRBJ2-6; D possibly corresponds to TRBD1 (6 bases). Trimming took off 3 bases at V and 4 bases at J, with 10 bases between the two ends. The CDR3 length is 15 residues. The CDR3 DNA follows: TGTGCCAGCAGTTTGCCCCAGGGGGGGGCCAACGTCCTGACTTTC. As protein: CASSLPQGGANVLTF.

The rearrangement joins TRBV29-1 to TRBJ2-7; 13 bases agree with TRBD2. This CDR3 has 13 residues. V shed 6 bases and J 6 bases; nucleotides not matched to a gene: 5. Germline CDR1 reads SQVTM; CDR2 reads ANQGSEA. The CDR3: CSVTSGRVSEQYF. CDR3 DNA sequence: TGCAGCGTAACTAGCGGGAGGGTTTCCGAGCAGTACTTC.

This clonotype was observed many times. This sequence joins TRBV12-3 or TRBV12-4 and TRBJ1-2; 8 nucleotides match TRBD1. This CDR3 spans 13 amino acids. The trim removed 6 bases at V and 0 bases at J, leaving 0 bases unmatched. CDR3 loop: CASRQGANYGYTF. CDR3 sequence (DNA): TGTGCCAGCAGACAGGGGGCTAACTATGGCTACACCTTC.

This clonotype has just a few counts. The genes are TRBV20-1 and TRBJ2-3, with a possible D match to TRBD2 (5 bases). V lost 3 bases, J lost 2 bases, and 9 bases lay in between. This CDR3 contains 13 residues. The germline CDR1 and CDR2 sequences are DFQATT and SNEGSKA (reference sequence). CDR3 region: CSASGETTDTQYF. As DNA, the CDR3 is TGCAGTGCTAGCGGGGAGACCACAGATACGCAGTATTTT.

The sample holds many counts of this clonotype. The rearrangement links TRBV20-1 to TRBJ2-3; TRBD2 might be the D (6 bases). The CDR3 extends over 15 amino acids. Trimming shortened V by 3 bases and J by 1 base, and 14 bases separated the two germline ends. Germline V CDR1 and CDR2: DFQATT, SNEGSKA (reference sequence). The DNA for the CDR3 is TGCAGTGCTAGGGCGGAGGGATCAGGCACAGATACGCAGTATTTT. Translating it yields CSARAEGSGTDTQYF.

The chain links TRBV20-1 to TRBJ2-5; 8 positions match TRBD2. From germline, CDR1 is DFQATT and CDR2 SNEGSKA (reference sequence). The V segment lost 6 bases and the J segment 2 bases; nucleotides outside the gene matches: 8. The CDR3 consists of 14 residues. The CDR3 bases are TGCAGTGCCAAGCGGGGGATAAGACAAGAGACCCAGTACTTC. It is translated as CSAKRGIRQETQYF.

This clonotype was counted ten times or more. The chain joins TRBV7-9 to TRBJ2-5; perhaps D is TRBD1 or TRBD2 (5 bases each). Germline-derived CDR1 and CDR2 are SEHNR and FQNEAQ (reference sequence). This CDR3 is 16 amino acids long. V was cut by 6 bases and J by 7 bases, with 24 bases left in between. The CDR3 loop reads CASSPGPGRAGGTQYF. CDR3 DNA sequence: TGTGCCAGCAGTCCCGGGCCGGGACGCGCCGGAGGGACCCAGTACTTC.

This clonotype was detected only a few times. The chain links TRBV2 to TRBJ1-1; D is uncertain. The CDR3 sequence is 13 residues long. In germline, CDR1 is SNHLY, CDR2 FYNNEI. V dropped 10 bases and J dropped 2 bases, with 14 bases sitting between them. The CDR3 DNA sequence: TGTGCCAAGCAGAGGGATCTTAACACTGAAGCTTTCTTT. The encoded protein is CAKQRDLNTEAFF.

There are many counts of this clonotype. V gene TRBV20-1 combines with J gene TRBJ2-7, with D unresolved. V lost 1 base and J lost 1, with 20 bases in between. Germline V gene data show CDR1 as DFQATT and CDR2 as SNEGSKA (reference sequence). The CDR3 spans 17 residues. The CDR3 bases are TGCAGTGCTAGAGGAAGTCAGCTCATTTCGCAGTCCTACGAGCAGTACTTC. Translating it yields CSARGSQLISQSYEQYF.

This clonotype showed up many times. The gene calls are TRBV6-6 and TRBJ2-1, with TRBD2 matching over 12 bases. Germline trimming cut 0 bases from V and 2 bases from J; bases unmatched to any gene: 5. The germline V gene has CDR1 MNHNY and CDR2 SVGAGI (reference sequence). The CDR3 loop spans 18 amino acids. The CDR3 nucleotides are TGTGCCAGCAGTTACTCCCCATCTAGCGGGAGGGCCTACAATGAGCAGTTCTTC. Translating it yields CASSYSPSSGRAYNEQFF.

The table lists this clonotype with many counts. This chain connects TRBV19 to TRBJ1-2, with a possible D match to TRBD1 (6 bases). The V gene lost 7 bases and the J gene lost 7 bases, with 22 bases spanning the gap. The CDR3 is 15 amino acids. The germline V gene has CDR1 LNHDA and CDR2 SQIVND (reference sequence). In DNA form, the CDR3 reads TGTGCCAGTACTATCACCAAACAGGGAAGAGGTGGCTACACCTTC. Amino acids: CASTITKQGRGGYTF.

As for this clonotype: A much larger clone is a single base away; this may be a read error. The chain employs TRBV4-1 and TRBJ2-3; D is perhaps TRBD2 (5 bases). The germline V gene encodes CDR1 MGHRA and CDR2 YSYEKL. This CDR3 region has 15 residues. CDR3 DNA sequence: TGTGCCAGCAGCCAAGAGGAGGCAAGCACAGATGCGCAGTATTTT. As protein: CASSQEEASTDAQYF.

Written as DNA, the CDR3 is TGTGCCAGTAGTATAGCCGGGACAGGGGGCCCTAACTATGGCTACACCTTC. Translated, it gives CASSIAGTGGPNYGYTF. This chain uses TRBV19 with TRBJ1-2, with 12 positions matching TRBD1. The germline CDR1 and CDR2 sequences are LNHDA and SQIVND (reference sequence). The CDR3 is 17 residues long. The V and J ends lost 1 base and 0 bases, in that order; junction bases with no gene match: 3.

This chain uses TRBV20-1 with TRBJ2-1; D is uncertain. The germline V and J ends were trimmed by 2 bases and 2 bases, with 10 bases remaining between them. CDR3 length equals 14 residues. From germline, CDR1 is DFQATT and CDR2 SNEGSKA (reference sequence). CDR3 sequence (DNA): TGCAGTGCTAGACCCCGTGGGGCCTACAATGAGCAGTTCTTC. The encoded protein is CSARPRGAYNEQFF.